The 6 T cell receptor beta chains below all came from one sample that was sequenced in a study of blood T cell repertoires in COVID-19 (dated by TCRdb to about 2020). Library method: the immunoSEQ multiplex PCR assay. TCRdb limited this immuneACCESS table to in-frame rearrangements with V and J called. A share of clones is missing; checked studies link under half to unresolved V genes, and the rest is unexplained. This sample lists 50,000 or so clones; roughly nine tenths were detected once. The ten largest make up less than 20% of the sample. Sequencing was carried out using peripheral blood. These TCRs come from a human donor with active COVID-19. The donor label of this sample is uncertain.

This clone came up a few times. This rearrangement joins TRBV29-1 to TRBJ2-3, with D maybe TRBD2 (7 bases). CDR1 and CDR2 (germline): SQVTM, ANQGSEA. This CDR3 is built from 13 residues. Between the trimmed V and J ends, which lost 7 bases and 4 bases, there was a span of 15 bases. CDR3 amino acids: CSASGGVSDTQYF. CDR3 DNA sequence: TGCAGCGCGTCGGGGGGCGTATCAGATACGCAGTATTTT.

V is TRBV6-2 or TRBV6-3 and J is TRBJ2-3, with D perhaps TRBD2 (6 bases). V lost 4 bases and J lost 3, with 17 bases in between. Looked up from germline, CDR1 is MNHEY and CDR2 is SVGEGT. The CDR3 is 16 amino acids. The CDR3 is CASSFGAGRPTDTQYF. CDR3 bases: TGTGCCAGCAGTTTCGGCGCGGGGCGCCCAACAGATACGCAGTATTTT.

A single count supports this clone. The rearrangement uses TRBV5-4 and TRBJ1-6, with D possibly being TRBD1 (5 bases). Germline lookup yields CDR1 SGHNT and CDR2 YYREEE (reference sequence). V dropped 6 bases and J dropped 5 bases, with 15 bases sitting between them. The CDR3 has 15 residues. CDR3 bases: TGTGCCAGCACGCAAACGGGACTTCATAATTCACCCCTCCACTTT. Translation gives CASTQTGLHNSPLHF.

The chain carries TRBV6-5 and TRBJ2-1; 12 nucleotides agree with TRBD2. CDR1 MNHEY and CDR2 SVGAGI come from the germline V gene. This CDR3 is 15 amino acids long. J was trimmed by 6 bases and V by 6 bases; bases with no gene match: 6. In DNA, the CDR3 is TGTGCCAGCAGATTACTAGCGGGGGGTCTCAATGAGCAGTTCTTC. As protein: CASRLLAGGLNEQFF.

The chain joins TRBV11-2 to TRBJ1-1, with D possibly matching TRBD1 (5 bases). Germline V gene lookup returns CDR1 SGHAT and CDR2 FQNNGV. The length of the CDR3 is 15 residues. Trimming cost V 5 bases and J 5 bases, with 18 bases left between them. For the CDR3, the DNA is TGTGCCAGCAGCCGTTATTTCAGGGAGGGGACTGAAGCTTTCTTT. This sequence encodes CASSRYFREGTEAFF.

The count of this clone is one. The chain couples TRBV9 to TRBJ1-1; the match to TRBD1 covers 8 bases. CDR1 is SGDLS, CDR2 YYNGEE, per germline. CDR3 length equals 14 residues. Germline trimming cut 2 bases from V and 1 base from J; bases unmatched to any gene: 1. The CDR3: CASSVTGGNTEAFF. The CDR3 DNA sequence: TGTGCCAGCAGCGTTACAGGGGGGAACACTGAAGCTTTCTTT.